The 28 T cell receptor beta chains presented below share a single source sample, sequenced in a study of graft-versus-host responses after intestinal transplantation. The antigens these receptors bind are not known. Here immunoSEQ multiplex PCR was the method, and the copy in TCRdb shows in-frame clones only, minus some. The sample consists of approximately 88,000 clones, about 95% of them appearing once. Sequencing was performed on unstimulated CD4+ T cells sorted from spleen or lymph node cells, taken before transplant. The receptors here all came from a human donor who was the organ donor for an intestinal transplant.

DNA of the CDR3: TGTGCCAGCAGCTTAGAGTGGGGAGAGACCCAGTACTTC. It is translated as CASSLEWGETQYF. The gene calls are TRBV7-3 and TRBJ2-5, with D unclear. The CDR3 has 13 residues. Germline lookup yields CDR1 SGHTA and CDR2 FQGTGA. V lost 2 bases, J lost 4 bases, and 8 bases lay in between. Combining the CDR3 with reference TRBV7-3 and TRBJ2-5 gives the whole variable domain GAGVSQTPSNKVTEKGKYVELRCDPISGHTALYWYRQSLGQGPEFLIYFQGTGAADDSGLPNDRFFAVRPEGSVSTLKIQRTERGDSAVYLCASSLEWGETQYFGPGTRLLVL.

The table lists this clone with a count of one. The V and J genes are TRBV6-1 and TRBJ2-7; D uncertain. Germline V gene sequence: CDR1 MNHNS, CDR2 SASEGT. V was cut by 4 bases and J by 1 base, with 5 bases left in between. The length of the CDR3 is 12 residues. The CDR3 sequence is CASSGQSYEQYF. The DNA of the CDR3 is TGTGCCAGCAGTGGCCAATCCTACGAGCAGTACTTC.

The chain carries TRBV7-3 and TRBJ1-1; TRBD1 is a possible D gene (5 bases). The CDR3 consists of 14 residues. V dropped 2 bases and J dropped 4 bases, with 11 bases sitting between them. Germline V gives CDR1 SGHTA, CDR2 FQGTGA. The CDR3, as DNA: TGTGCCAGCAGCTTAGGGCCGGGGACCACTGAAGCTTTCTTT. Amino acids: CASSLGPGTTEAFF.

The J gene is TRBJ1-1, the V gene TRBV4-3; D uncertain. The CDR3 runs 13 residues. The V and J ends lost 0 bases and 1 base respectively, with 3 bases between them. CDR1 is LGHNA and CDR2 is YSLEER in the germline V gene. The CDR3 reads CASSQEQNTEAFF. The CDR3 nucleotides read TGCGCCAGCAGCCAAGAACAGAACACTGAAGCTTTCTTT.

A single count supports this clone. The CDR3 coding sequence is TGTGCCAGCAGCTTAGCGGGGGGAAACATTCAGTACTTC. It specifies CASSLAGGNIQYF. The chain is built from TRBV11-1 and TRBJ2-4, with D possibly matching TRBD2 (6 bases). V was clipped by 0 bases and J by 6 bases, with 6 bases between them. The germline V gene has CDR1 SGHAT and CDR2 FQDESV (reference sequence). The CDR3 extends over 13 amino acids.

This clone was recorded once. J is TRBJ1-2 and V is TRBV9; D remains unclear. The V and J ends lost 4 bases and 4 bases respectively, with 14 bases between them. Germline V gives CDR1 SGDLS, CDR2 YYNGEE. This CDR3 spans 14 amino acids. The CDR3 DNA is TGTGCCAGCAGCTCCACCGGAACGGGCTATGGCTACACCTTC. This codes for CASSSTGTGYGYTF.

This clone was seen only once. The V and J genes are TRBV5-4 and TRBJ1-6, with D possibly TRBD1 on 5 matching bases. The V gene lost 4 bases and the J gene lost 9 bases, with 23 bases spanning the gap. Germline V CDR1 and CDR2: SGHNT, YYREEE (reference sequence). The CDR3 contains 17 residues. The CDR3 nucleotides read TGTGCCAGCAGCCCAGACCTCGGTGGGGCTCAAGGTTCACCCCTCCACTTT. Residues: CASSPDLGGAQGSPLHF.

V gene TRBV5-1 combines with J gene TRBJ2-7; D might be TRBD1 (5 bases). Germline CDR1 is SGHRS and CDR2 is YFSETQ. The CDR3 extends over 14 amino acids. The V and J ends lost 4 bases and 0 bases respectively, with 11 bases between them. The DNA for the CDR3 is TGCGCCAGCAGCCGACAGTTGAGCTCCTACGAGCAGTACTTC. It specifies CASSRQLSSYEQYF.

This chain joins TRBV7-6 and TRBJ1-5, with a weak D call TRBD1 (5 bases). Trimming removed 1 base from V and 7 bases from J, with 11 bases in between. The CDR3 loop spans 14 amino acids. Per germline, CDR1 SGHVS and CDR2 FNYEAQ. CDR3 coding DNA: TGTGCCAGCAGCTTAGGAGGGGTCTACCAGCCCCAGCATTTT. It specifies CASSLGGVYQPQHF.

The J gene is TRBJ2-4, the V gene TRBV6-1, with 7 bases lining up with TRBD2. The ends lost 3 bases at V and 0 bases at J; junction bases unmatched: 8. Germline V CDR1 and CDR2: MNHNS, SASEGT. The CDR3 is 17 residues long. CDR3 bases: TGTGCCAGCAGTGATTTTTCGGGGAGGGTAGCCAAAAACATTCAGTACTTC. Encoded protein: CASSDFSGRVAKNIQYF.

The chain uses TRBV5-1 and TRBJ2-2; D perhaps matches TRBD1 (6 bases). V was clipped by 1 base and J by 5 bases, with 15 bases between them. The CDR3 spans 16 residues. Germline lookup yields CDR1 SGHRS and CDR2 YFSETQ. CDR3 DNA: TGCGCCAGCAGCTTGACAGGGTCCCGTCTGACCGGGGAGCTGTTTTTT. As protein: CASSLTGSRLTGELFF. Full variable domain (outside the CDR3, taken from reference TRBV5-1 and TRBJ2-2): KAGVTQTPRYLIKTRGQQVTLSCSPISGHRSVSWYQQTPGQGLQFLFEYFSETQRNKGNFPGRFSGRQFSNSRSEMNVSTLELGDSALYLCASSLTGSRLTGELFFGEGSRLTVL.

The count of this clone is one. The chain employs TRBV2 and TRBJ1-5; D may be TRBD1 (5 bases). The CDR3 extends over 14 amino acids. Germline V gives CDR1 SNHLY, CDR2 FYNNEI. Trimming took off 6 bases at V and 3 bases at J, with 12 bases between the two ends. This chain's CDR3 is CASSLDTDNQPQHF. Written as DNA, the CDR3 is TGTGCCAGCAGCTTGGACACGGACAATCAGCCCCAGCATTTT.

This clone was counted once. The rearrangement links TRBV5-7 to TRBJ2-1, with D hard to call. TRBV5-7 is recorded as an ORF, its role being uncertain. The CDR3 spans 11 residues. V was trimmed by 4 bases and J by 9 bases, leaving 8 bases between them. The CDR3 DNA is TGTGCCAGCAGCCTAACCGGTGAGCAGTTCTTC. Encoded protein: CASSLTGEQFF.

The chain combines TRBV10-3 with TRBJ1-6; the D gene is possibly TRBD1 (6 bases). Germline CDR1 and CDR2: ENHRY and SYGVKD. Trimming shortened V by 2 bases and J by 6 bases, and 11 bases separated the two germline ends. The CDR3 is 15 residues long. This CDR3 is CAISELGQPNSPLHF. CDR3 sequence (DNA): TGTGCCATCAGTGAGCTGGGACAACCTAATTCACCCCTCCACTTT.

The chain joins TRBV12-5 to TRBJ2-2; 8 bases are shared with TRBD1. The CDR3 covers 19 residues. Germline assignment: CDR1 LGHNT and CDR2 FRNRAP. J was trimmed by 2 bases and V by 2 bases; bases with no gene match: 13. CDR3 nucleotide sequence: TGTGCTAGTGGTTTGCCCCTTATTAGGACAGGGACAAACACCGGGGAGCTGTTTTTT. It encodes CASGLPLIRTGTNTGELFF. The whole variable domain, filled in from reference TRBV12-5 and TRBJ2-2, reads DARVTQTPRHKVTEMGQEVTMRCQPILGHNTVFWYRQTMMQGLELLAYFRNRAPLDDSGMPKDRFSAEMPDATLATLKIQPSEPRDSAVYFCASGLPLIRTGTNTGELFFGEGSRLTVL.

This clone has just one count. The chain couples TRBV6-5 to TRBJ1-4, with a possible D match to TRBD1 (6 bases). V lost 2 bases and J lost 3, with 10 bases in between. The CDR3 consists of 15 residues. Germline CDR1 and CDR2: MNHEY and SVGAGI. This CDR3 reads CASSYEGGANEKLFF. The CDR3 region has the DNA TGTGCCAGCAGTTACGAAGGGGGAGCTAATGAAAAACTGTTTTTT.

This rearrangement joins TRBV28 to TRBJ2-7; no clear D gene. V lost 3 bases and J lost 0, with 12 bases in between. Germline V CDR1 and CDR2: MDHEN, SYDVKM. The CDR3 runs 15 residues. CDR3 sequence reads: CASSFNVVVSYEQYF. In nucleotides, the CDR3 is TGTGCCAGCAGTTTTAATGTCGTGGTCTCCTACGAGCAGTACTTC.

CDR3 coding DNA: TGTGCCAGCAGCTTAACAACACAGGTACCCTACGAGCAGTACTTC. Amino acids: CASSLTTQVPYEQYF. The rearrangement links TRBV7-2 to TRBJ2-7, with D perhaps matching TRBD1 (5 bases). Trimming stripped 2 bases from V and 2 bases from J, with 13 bases between. The CDR3 sequence is 15 residues long. Germline CDR1 reads SGHTA; CDR2 reads FQGNSA.

The chain employs TRBV6-6 and TRBJ1-3, with 7 bases fitting TRBD1. The CDR3 consists of 12 residues. Germline CDR1 reads MNHNY; CDR2 reads SVGAGI (reference sequence). J was trimmed by 7 bases and V by 5 bases; bases with no gene match: 2. CDR3 DNA: TGTGCCAGCAGTACGACAGGGAACACCATATATTTT. Its translation is CASSTTGNTIYF.

The chain joins TRBV5-6 to TRBJ2-7; 7 bases are a match to TRBD2. The CDR3 has 15 residues. The V gene end was trimmed by 0 bases and the J gene end by 1 base; junction bases not matched to a gene: 4. CDR1 and CDR2 (germline): SGHDT, YYEEEE. This CDR3 is CASSLEGLVSYEQYF. In nucleotides, the CDR3 is TGTGCCAGCAGCTTGGAAGGACTAGTATCCTACGAGCAGTACTTC.

The rearrangement joins TRBV7-9 to TRBJ1-6; a weak D match, TRBD1 (5 bases). V was trimmed by 0 bases and J by 7 bases, leaving 7 bases between them. Germline V gene lookup returns CDR1 SEHNR and CDR2 FQNEAQ (reference sequence). The length of the CDR3 is 14 residues. CDR3: CASSLAEGNSPLHF. For the CDR3, the DNA is TGTGCCAGCAGCTTAGCAGAGGGGAATTCACCCCTCCACTTT. The whole variable domain, filled in from reference TRBV7-9 and TRBJ1-6, reads DTGVSQNPRHKITKRGQNVTFRCDPISEHNRLYWYRQTLGQGPEFLTYFQNEAQLEKSRLLSDRFSAERPKGSFSTLEIQRTEQGDSAMYLCASSLAEGNSPLHFGNGTRLTVT.

The genes are TRBV7-6 and TRBJ2-3; unclear D gene. The germline V gene encodes CDR1 SGHVS and CDR2 FNYEAQ. The CDR3 length is 15 residues. V gave up 0 bases and J gave up 5 bases, with 12 bases separating them. DNA for the CDR3: TGTGCCAGCAGCTTAGCGGGCGGCAATTTAGATACGCAGTATTTT. It translates to CASSLAGGNLDTQYF.

This chain uses TRBV5-3 with TRBJ1-5; a possible D gene is TRBD1 (6 bases). TRBV5-3 is classed as an ORF, of uncertain function. The CDR3 length is 16 residues. Trimming took 4 bases from V and 0 from J, leaving 14 bases between them. The DNA for the CDR3 is TGTGCCAGAAGCCAGTTAACAGGGATTAGCAATCAGCCCCAGCATTTT. Its protein is CARSQLTGISNQPQHF.

The chain combines TRBV6-1 with TRBJ1-3; no clear D. Per germline, CDR1 MNHNS and CDR2 SASEGT. V was pared by 7 bases and J by 0 bases, with 10 bases between. The CDR3 covers 14 residues. The CDR3 nucleotides read TGTGCCAGCAATGGACGGACCTCTGGAAACACCATATATTTT. Its translation is CASNGRTSGNTIYF.

The chain couples TRBV4-3 to TRBJ2-7, with 7 bases aligning to TRBD2. This CDR3 region has 16 residues. Trimming took 2 bases from V and 0 from J; bases not matched to a gene: 7. The germline V gene encodes CDR1 LGHNA and CDR2 YSLEER. The CDR3 coding sequence is TGCGCCAGCAGCCAAATCCGAGCGGGGAGCTCCTACGAGCAGTACTTC. Its translation: CASSQIRAGSSYEQYF.

The V gene is TRBV7-8, the J gene TRBJ1-6; unclear D gene. CDR1 and CDR2 (germline): SGHVS, FQNEAQ. The V gene lost 5 bases and the J gene lost 7 bases, with 15 bases spanning the gap. This CDR3 comprises 15 residues. CDR3 bases: TGTGCCAGCAGCCCCCCTCGATCAGCCAATTCACCCCTCCACTTT. This encodes CASSPPRSANSPLHF.

V usage is TRBV27 and J usage is TRBJ1-6; TRBD1 might be the D (6 bases). The CDR3 runs 16 residues. The V end lost 5 bases, the J end lost 3 bases, and 14 bases lay between the germline ends. Germline CDR1 and CDR2: MNHEY and SMNVEV (reference sequence). The CDR3 coding sequence is TGTGCCAGCAGTCATTCTCCGGGACACTATAATTCACCCCTCCACTTT. It encodes CASSHSPGHYNSPLHF.

This sequence joins TRBV7-9 and TRBJ1-4, with D hard to call. CDR3 size: 15 residues. CDR1 and CDR2 from the germline V gene are SEHNR and FQNEAQ (reference sequence). Trimming took off 3 bases at V and 4 bases at J, with 12 bases between the two ends. This CDR3 is CASSLVETSNEKLFF. The CDR3 region has the DNA TGTGCCAGCAGCTTGGTGGAGACGAGTAATGAAAAACTGTTTTTT.